The entry that follows covers one T cell receptor (beta chain) sequence. The assay was immunoSEQ multiplex PCR, and TCRdb's table has in-frame clones only and misses some. There are about 210,000 clones in the sample; 87% occur only once, and 10% lies in the top ten. Participants reported their clinical history, and cohort assignment relied on those reports. The data originate from a study of blood T cell repertoires in COVID-19. The overall study: Acute and convalescent COVID-19 samples came from the United States, Italy and Spain.

Trimming shortened V by 4 bases and J by 0 bases, and 7 bases separated the two germline ends. CDR3 length: 15 residues. Per the germline V gene, CDR1 is MNHEY and CDR2 is SMNVEV (reference sequence). Sequenced input: PBMCs or T cells enriched from blood (not recorded which). This TCR came from a man in his late teens or twenties with acute COVID-19. The J gene is TRBJ2-6, the V gene TRBV27; no clear D gene. CDR3 in amino acids: CASSSRGSGANVLTF. The CDR3 nucleotides read TGTGCCAGCAGTTCCCGCGGCTCTGGGGCCAACGTCCTGACTTTC. Variable domain in full (rest from reference TRBV27 and TRBJ2-6): EAQVTQNPRYLITVTGKKLTVTCSQNMNHEYMSWYRQDPGLGLRQIYYSMNVEVTDKGDVPEGYKVSRKEKRNFPLILESPSPNQTSLYFCASSSRGSGANVLTFGAGSRLTVL.